Below, 10 T cell receptor beta chains from the same sample are listed, as sequenced in a study of blood T cell repertoires in COVID-19. Clones were read by immunoSEQ multiplex PCR, and TCRdb kept only the in-frame ones, dropping some. The sample includes 120,000 to 150,000 clones, roughly 80% of them seen just once. The sample consisted of peripheral blood. The receptors were sampled from a human donor in a cohort sampled during active COVID-19.

The CDR3 DNA reads TGTGCCAGCAGCCCCCTCGGGGGGGAGACCCAGTACTTC. Translation gives CASSPLGGETQYF. This rearrangement joins TRBV7-6 to TRBJ2-5; 7 positions agree with TRBD2. This CDR3 is 13 amino acids long. Trimming cost V 5 bases and J 5 bases; bases outside gene matches: 5. Germline V gives CDR1 SGHVS, CDR2 FNYEAQ.

V usage is TRBV5-1 and J usage is TRBJ1-2, with D maybe TRBD1 (5 bases). Per germline, CDR1 SGHRS and CDR2 YFSETQ. CDR3 size: 14 residues. V was cut by 7 bases and J by 6 bases, with 19 bases left in between. The CDR3 DNA reads TGCGCCAGCCGAAAAACAGGCCTGGACGATGGCTACACCTTC. This codes for CASRKTGLDDGYTF.

The chain uses TRBV28 and TRBJ2-3, with a possible D match to TRBD1 (6 bases). The CDR3 has 14 residues. V lost 3 bases, J lost 2 bases, and 9 bases lay in between. The V gene's germline CDR1 is MDHEN and CDR2 SYDVKM. The CDR3 DNA reads as TGTGCCAGCAGTTTGGACAGAGTCACAGATACGCAGTATTTT. Translated, it gives CASSLDRVTDTQYF.

V and J are TRBV7-8 and TRBJ1-2; 11 bases map to TRBD1. There are 14 residues in the CDR3. Trimming cost V 5 bases and J 7 bases; bases outside gene matches: 6. In germline, CDR1 is SGHVS, CDR2 FQNEAQ. CDR3 region: CASSRDRGSSGYTF. CDR3 nucleotides: TGTGCCAGCAGCCGGGACAGGGGGTCGTCTGGCTACACCTTC.

The gene calls are TRBV30 and TRBJ1-6; weak D call: TRBD1 (5 bases). Germline V gene data show CDR1 as GTSNPN and CDR2 as SVGIG (reference sequence). The CDR3 covers 13 residues. V was pared by 0 bases and J by 9 bases, with 9 bases between. The DNA for the CDR3 is TGTGCCTGGAGTGTACTAAGGGGTTCACCCCTCCACTTT. It translates to CAWSVLRGSPLHF. Full variable domain (missing parts from reference TRBV30 and TRBJ1-6): SQTIHQWPATLVQPVGSPLSLECTVEGTSNPNLYWYRQAAGRGLQLLFYSVGIGQISSEVPQNLSASRPQDRQFILSSKKLLLSDSGFYLCAWSVLRGSPLHFGNGTRLTVT.

The genes are TRBV7-3 and TRBJ2-3, with 8 bases lining up with TRBD2. There are 15 residues in the CDR3. CDR1 SGHTA and CDR2 FQGTGA come from the germline V gene. The V segment lost 6 bases and the J segment 1 base; nucleotides outside the gene matches: 6. The chain's CDR3 is CASSPGTSRTDTQYF. CDR3 sequence (DNA): TGTGCCAGCAGTCCCGGGACTAGTCGCACAGATACGCAGTATTTT.

The V and J genes are TRBV2 and TRBJ2-5, with 11 bases lining up with TRBD2. Germline V lookup: CDR1 SNHLY, CDR2 FYNNEI. CDR3 size: 18 residues. The junction had 10 bases not matched to a gene; V was cut back by 2 bases and J by 2 bases. CDR3 sequence reads: CASSERSLAGGRQETQYF. In DNA, the CDR3 is TGTGCCAGCAGTGAAAGATCTCTAGCGGGGGGCAGGCAAGAGACCCAGTACTTC.

J is TRBJ1-2 and V is TRBV5-1; a weak D match, TRBD1 (6 bases). The CDR3 length is 15 residues. The germline V and J ends were trimmed by 4 bases and 8 bases, with 21 bases remaining between them. CDR1 SGHRS and CDR2 YFSETQ come from the germline V gene. The CDR3 DNA is TGCGCCAGCAGCCGCGACAGGAACACCGGGAGGGGCTACACCTTC. It encodes CASSRDRNTGRGYTF.

The chain combines TRBV9 with TRBJ2-3; D might be TRBD2 (5 bases). There are 14 residues in the CDR3. The V gene's germline CDR1 is SGDLS and CDR2 YYNGEE. The V gene lost 0 bases and the J gene lost 4 bases, with 9 bases spanning the gap. CDR3 coding DNA: TGTGCCAGCAGCGTAGACCCTAGCCCAGATACGCAGTATTTT. It translates to CASSVDPSPDTQYF.

This clone was seen repeatedly, ten times or more. The chain has TRBV3-1 (or the pseudogene TRBV3-2) and TRBJ1-6; possibly TRBD1 for D (6 bases). Germline V gene lookup returns CDR1 LGHDT and CDR2 YNNKEL (reference sequence). The CDR3 is made up of 15 amino acids. V was trimmed by 4 bases and J by 10 bases, leaving 17 bases between them. CDR3 in DNA: TGTGCCAGCAGCCTCGGACAGTATAATAGGTCACCCCTCCACTTT. Translated: CASSLGQYNRSPLHF.